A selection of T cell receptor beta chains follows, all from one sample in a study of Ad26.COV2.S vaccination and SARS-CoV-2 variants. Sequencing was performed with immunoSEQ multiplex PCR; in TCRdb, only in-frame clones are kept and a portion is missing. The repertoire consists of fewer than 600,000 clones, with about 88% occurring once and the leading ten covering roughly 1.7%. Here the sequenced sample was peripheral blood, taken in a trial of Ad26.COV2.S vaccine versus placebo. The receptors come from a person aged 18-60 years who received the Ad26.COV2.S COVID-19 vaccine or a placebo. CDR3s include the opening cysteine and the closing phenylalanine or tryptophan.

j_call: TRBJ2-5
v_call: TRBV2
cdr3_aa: CASSKLSVRGPQETQYF

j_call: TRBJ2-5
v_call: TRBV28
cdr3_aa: CASSSSGGQETQYF

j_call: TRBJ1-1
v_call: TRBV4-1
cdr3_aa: CASSQPEQPTGVTEAFF

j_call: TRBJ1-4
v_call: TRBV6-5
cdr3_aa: CASSYSGTNEKLFF

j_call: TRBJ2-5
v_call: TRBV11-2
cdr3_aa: CASSLEPSSWGQGEQKTQYF

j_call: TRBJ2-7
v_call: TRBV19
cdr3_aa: CASSISGFSYEQYF

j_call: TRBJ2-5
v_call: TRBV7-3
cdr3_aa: CASSLPDGETQYF

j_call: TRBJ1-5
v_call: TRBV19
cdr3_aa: CASSIAGRAGNQPQHF

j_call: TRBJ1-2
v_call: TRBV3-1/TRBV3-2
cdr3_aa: CASSQEHMGGGYTF

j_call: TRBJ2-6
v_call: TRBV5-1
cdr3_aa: CASSIRGQHPDLTF

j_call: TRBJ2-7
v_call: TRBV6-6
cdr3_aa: CASLGTGVYEQYF

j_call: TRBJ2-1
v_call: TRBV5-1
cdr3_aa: CASSTQGSEQFF

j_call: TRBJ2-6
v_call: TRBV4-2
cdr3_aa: CASSQDSMMLGANVLTF

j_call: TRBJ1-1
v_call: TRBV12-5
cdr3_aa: CASGLGQGRNTEAFF

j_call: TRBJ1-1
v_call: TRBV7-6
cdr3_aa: CASAGQGGTEAFF

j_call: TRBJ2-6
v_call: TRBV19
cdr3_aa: CASSIELGTGANVLTF

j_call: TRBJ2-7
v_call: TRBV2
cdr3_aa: CASSLGQGGSYEQYF

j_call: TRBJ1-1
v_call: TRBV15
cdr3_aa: CATSPDAGGHTEAFF

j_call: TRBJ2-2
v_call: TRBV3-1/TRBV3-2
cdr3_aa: CASSQMTGGHANTGELFF

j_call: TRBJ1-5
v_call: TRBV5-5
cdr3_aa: CASSTTGDRNQPQHF

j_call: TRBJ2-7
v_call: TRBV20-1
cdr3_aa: CSAFVAFEQYF

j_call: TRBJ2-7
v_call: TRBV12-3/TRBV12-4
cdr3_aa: CASRQSLSYEQYF

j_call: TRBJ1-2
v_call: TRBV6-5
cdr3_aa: CASSYGGSYGYTF

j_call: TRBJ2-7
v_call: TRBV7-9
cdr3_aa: CASSPNLVSYEQYF

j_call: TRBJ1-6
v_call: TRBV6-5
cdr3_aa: CASSYTGTNSPLHF

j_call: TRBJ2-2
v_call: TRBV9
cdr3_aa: CASGLGENTGELFF

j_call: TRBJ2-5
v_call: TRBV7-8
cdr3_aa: CASSGTSGRAGTPQETQYF

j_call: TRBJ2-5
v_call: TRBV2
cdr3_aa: CASSDWETQYF

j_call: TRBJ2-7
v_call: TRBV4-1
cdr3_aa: CASSQPGRNSYEQYF

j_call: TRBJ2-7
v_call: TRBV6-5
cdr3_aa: CASRQGAGEQYF

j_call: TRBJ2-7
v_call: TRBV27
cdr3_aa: CASSRIAGVSTYEQYF

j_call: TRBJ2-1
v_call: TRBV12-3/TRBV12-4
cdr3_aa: CASSLARGNEQFF

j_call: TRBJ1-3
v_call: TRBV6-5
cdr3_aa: CATSIEDGNTIYF

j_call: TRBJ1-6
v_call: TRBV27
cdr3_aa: CASGGNNSPLHF

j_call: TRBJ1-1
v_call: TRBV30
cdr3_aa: CAWRETFRGRAEAFF

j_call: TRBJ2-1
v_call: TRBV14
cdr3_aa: CASSQGIAGGHEQFF

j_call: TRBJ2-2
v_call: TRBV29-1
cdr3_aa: CSAQRLSGDTGELFF

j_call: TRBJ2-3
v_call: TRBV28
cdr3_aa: CASSSPPEGTVVDTQYF

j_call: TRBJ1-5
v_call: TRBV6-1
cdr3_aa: CASSEFVWVVQPQHF

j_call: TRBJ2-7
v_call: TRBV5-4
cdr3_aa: CASSLASGDYEQYF

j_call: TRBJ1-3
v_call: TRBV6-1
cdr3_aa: CASSEGSSGNTIYF

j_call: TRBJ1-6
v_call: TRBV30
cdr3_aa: CAWTGGVSPLHF